One sample yielded the 9 T cell receptor beta chains listed below, sequenced in a study of blood T cells in healthy people across ages. Using a J-beta primer mix together with a sample-barcoded 5' primer, a second PCR was run for roughly 6 to 11 cycles. A single record per CDR3 protein comes from TCRdb applying MiXCR to the 5' RACE reads. The sample consists of 710,000 or so distinct CDR3 sequences, 22% of them appearing once. Sequencing was performed on blood. These receptors originate from a man between 65 and 85 years old in good health.

This clonotype was seen a few times. The chain carries TRBV19 and TRBJ2-5; D could derive from TRBD1 or TRBD2 (5 bases each). The J call is uncertain, as TRBJ2-7 better fits the DNA end. This CDR3 is built from 14 residues. The V gene's germline CDR1 is LNHDA and CDR2 SQIVND (reference sequence). CDR3 nucleotide sequence: TGTGCCAGTGCGTTACGGGGCAGGACCTACGAGCAGTACTTC. Translating it yields CASALRGRTYEQYF.

This clonotype was observed at least ten times. The chain joins TRBV7-2 to TRBJ2-1; D not certain. This CDR3 has 12 residues. Trimming pared 0 bases from V and 7 bases from J, leaving 4 bases between. Germline V gene sequence: CDR1 SGHTA, CDR2 FQGNSA. In DNA form, the CDR3 reads TGTGCCAGCAGCTTAGCCAGGAATGAGCAGTTCTTC. Its protein is CASSLARNEQFF.

The V gene is TRBV14, the J gene TRBJ2-7, with D uncertain. V lost 4 bases, J lost 5 bases, and 15 bases lay in between. Per germline, CDR1 SGHDN and CDR2 FVKESK. The length of the CDR3 is 14 residues. The CDR3 region is CASSPDLLENEQYF. CDR3 sequence (DNA): TGTGCCAGCAGCCCGGACCTTCTGGAGAACGAGCAGTACTTC.

V gene TRBV24-1 combines with J gene TRBJ2-1, with D perhaps TRBD1 or TRBD2 (5 bases each). Germline CDR1 reads KGHDR; CDR2 reads SFDVKD. With 7 bases removed from V and 6 bases from J, the gap between germline ends came to 9 bases. This CDR3 contains 12 residues. The CDR3 sequence is CATSWGSNEQFF. Written as DNA, the CDR3 is TGTGCCACCAGCTGGGGGTCCAATGAGCAGTTCTTC.

This clonotype was counted a few times. The rearrangement joins TRBV12-3 or TRBV12-4 to TRBJ1-1, with D unresolved. This CDR3 contains 12 residues. Trimming pared 3 bases from V and 6 bases from J, leaving 8 bases between. CDR3 nucleotides: TGTGCCAGCAGTTTCTCCCTTCCTGAAGCTTTCTTT. Translated: CASSFSLPEAFF.

This chain links TRBV12-3 or TRBV12-4 with TRBJ1-5; D is undetermined. CDR3 length: 13 residues. CDR3 DNA sequence: TGTGCGTCGAACAGTTATAGCAATCAGCCCCAGCATTTT. Its translation: CASNSYSNQPQHF.

The chain links TRBV11-2 to TRBJ2-1; 10 bases line up with TRBD2. The germline V gene has CDR1 SGHAT and CDR2 FQNNGV. This CDR3 has 17 amino acids. The junction had 10 bases not matched to a gene; V was cut back by 5 bases and J by 3 bases. The CDR3 nucleotides are TGTGCCAGCAGCCTTCCCCCTACTAGCGGGGTCTACAATGAGCAGTTCTTC. This sequence encodes CASSLPPTSGVYNEQFF.

The V call is TRBV5-5, the J call TRBJ2-7; TRBD1 agrees at 7 bases. CDR3 length: 14 amino acids. The V and J ends lost 4 bases and 4 bases, in that order; junction bases with no gene match: 8. Germline assignment: CDR1 SGHKS and CDR2 YYEKEE (reference sequence). In DNA, the CDR3 is TGTGCCAGCAGCCTAGGGACAGAAGTTTACGAGCAGTACTTC. Its protein is CASSLGTEVYEQYF. The complete variable domain, with remaining parts taken from reference TRBV5-5 and TRBJ2-7, reads DAGVTQSPTHLIKTRGQQVTLRCSPISGHKSVSWYQQVLGQGPQFIFQYYEKEERGRGNFPDRFSARQFPNYSSELNVNALLLGDSALYLCASSLGTEVYEQYFGPGTRLTVT.

This clonotype was seen more than once but under ten times. This chain joins TRBV7-9 and TRBJ2-5; D is undetermined. V lost 6 bases and J lost 5, with 13 bases in between. The CDR3 totals 13 residues. The V gene's germline CDR1 is SEHNR and CDR2 FQNEAQ (reference sequence). Here the CDR3 DNA reads TGTGCCAGCAGACCAGCTGGGTTTGAGACCCAGTACTTC. Its protein product is CASRPAGFETQYF.